Sequencing of this TCR beta chain was carried out in a study of CD8+ T cells in alopecia areata. Overall study: Tofacitinib exposure lasted 6 to 18 months, followed by 6 months off drug. Study-level points and caveats: Scalp clonality and expanded CD8+ clones among the top 100 fell significantly with tofacitinib.

CDR1 and CDR2 from the germline V gene are SQVTM and ANQGSEA. CDR3 length equals 13 residues. V lost 6 bases and J lost 0; bases outside the gene matches: 5. Once RNA had been extracted, it was reverse transcribed into cDNA to act as the sequencing template. Assay: immunoSEQ multiplex PCR; the TCRdb copy retains only in-frame clones and omits some. The sample shows about 88,000 clones, 44% of them seen only once. Indicated treatment: oral pan-JAK inhibitor, 5-10 mg twice daily. The sorting of PBMCs gave CD4+ and CD8+ T cells. This clone was detected a few times. Antigen specificity is unknown. Material: CD8+ T cells sorted from blood, obtained at week 24, from a patient treated with tofacitinib. This TCR came from a human donor with alopecia areata. The rearrangement links TRBV29-1 to TRBJ2-7; 7 nucleotides line up with TRBD1. The CDR3 bases are TGCAGCGTGTCGGGACAGTACTCCTACGAGCAGTACTTC. This translates into CSVSGQYSYEQYF.